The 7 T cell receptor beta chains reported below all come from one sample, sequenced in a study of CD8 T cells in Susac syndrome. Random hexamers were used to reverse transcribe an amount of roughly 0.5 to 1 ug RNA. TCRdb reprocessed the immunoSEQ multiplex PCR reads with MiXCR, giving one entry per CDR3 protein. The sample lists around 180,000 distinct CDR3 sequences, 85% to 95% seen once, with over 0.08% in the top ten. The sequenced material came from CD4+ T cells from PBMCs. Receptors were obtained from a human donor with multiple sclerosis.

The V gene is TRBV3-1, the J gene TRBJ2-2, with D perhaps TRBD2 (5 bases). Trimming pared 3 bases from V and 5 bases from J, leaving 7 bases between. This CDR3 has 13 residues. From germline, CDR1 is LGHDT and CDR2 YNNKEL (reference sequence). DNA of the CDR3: TGTGCCAGCAGCCATACGGGGACCGGGGAGCTGTTTTTT. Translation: CASSHTGTGELFF.

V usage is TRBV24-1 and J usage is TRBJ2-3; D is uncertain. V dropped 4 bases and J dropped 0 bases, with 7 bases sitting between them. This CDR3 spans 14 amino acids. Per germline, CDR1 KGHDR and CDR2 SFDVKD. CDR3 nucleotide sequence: TGTGCCACCAGTGACCCGGGTAGCACAGATACGCAGTATTTT. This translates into CATSDPGSTDTQYF.

The CDR3 DNA reads TGTGCCAGCAGCCGCCCCGGGGAGACCCAGTACTTC. It yields the protein CASSRPGETQYF. The chain joins TRBV7-8 to TRBJ2-5; D gene unclear. Germline assignment: CDR1 SGHVS and CDR2 FQNEAQ. CDR3 length: 12 residues. Trimming left V 5 bases short and J 5 bases short, with 9 bases between.

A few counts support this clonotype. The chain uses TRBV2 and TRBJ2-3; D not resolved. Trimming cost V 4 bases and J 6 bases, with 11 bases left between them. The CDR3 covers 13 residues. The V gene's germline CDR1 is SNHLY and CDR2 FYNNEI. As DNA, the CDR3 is TGTGCCAGCAGTGTTCTTCCTACCGATACGCAGTATTTT. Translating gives CASSVLPTDTQYF.

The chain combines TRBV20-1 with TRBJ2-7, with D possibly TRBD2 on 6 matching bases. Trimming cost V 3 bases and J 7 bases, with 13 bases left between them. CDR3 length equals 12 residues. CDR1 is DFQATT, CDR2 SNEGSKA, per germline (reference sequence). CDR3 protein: CSARAEGGEQYF. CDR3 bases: TGCAGTGCTAGGGCGGAGGGTGGAGAGCAGTACTTC.

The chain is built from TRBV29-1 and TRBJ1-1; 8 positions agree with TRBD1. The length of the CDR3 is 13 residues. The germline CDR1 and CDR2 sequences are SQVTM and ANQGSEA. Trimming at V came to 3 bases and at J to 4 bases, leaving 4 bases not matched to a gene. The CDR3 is CSVEGQATTEAFF. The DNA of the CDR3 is TGCAGCGTTGAGGGACAGGCGACCACTGAAGCTTTCTTT.

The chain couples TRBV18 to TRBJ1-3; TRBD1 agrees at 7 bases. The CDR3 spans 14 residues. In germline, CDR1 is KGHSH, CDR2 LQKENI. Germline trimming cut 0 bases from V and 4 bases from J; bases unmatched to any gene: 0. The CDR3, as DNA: TGTGCCAGCTCACCACCGGGACAGGGAAACACCATATATTTT. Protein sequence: CASSPPGQGNTIYF.